This entry lists 18 T cell receptor beta chains sequenced from one sample in a study of blood T cell repertoires in COVID-19. Profiling relied on immunoSEQ multiplex PCR, and the TCRdb table lists in-frame clones only, not all of them. This table has 130,000 or so clones, about 81% appearing once. Material for sequencing was PBMCs or T cells enriched from blood (not recorded which). These receptors were collected from a man in his forties with acute COVID-19.

The chain links TRBV19 to TRBJ1-2; D not resolved. The CDR3 has 14 residues. V dropped 3 bases and J dropped 2 bases, with 10 bases sitting between them. Germline V gives CDR1 LNHDA, CDR2 SQIVND (reference sequence). CDR3 protein: CASSIRGGNYGYTF. Here the CDR3 DNA reads TGTGCCAGTAGTATTCGAGGAGGGAACTATGGCTACACCTTC.

The chain joins TRBV19 to TRBJ1-5; maybe TRBD1 (5 bases). The germline gives CDR1 LNHDA, CDR2 SQIVND (reference sequence). The ends were cut back, 1 base at V and 1 base at J, with 8 bases in the middle. The CDR3 spans 15 residues. Here the CDR3 DNA reads TGTGCCAGTAGTATAGTCTGGGGCAGCAATCAGCCCCAGCATTTT. This gives the protein CASSIVWGSNQPQHF.

V is TRBV19 and J is TRBJ2-7; unclear D gene. The germline CDR1 and CDR2 sequences are LNHDA and SQIVND (reference sequence). This CDR3 has 16 residues. Between the trimmed V and J ends, which lost 4 bases and 2 bases, there was a span of 18 bases. Written as DNA, the CDR3 is TGTGCCAGTAGTACCATCCTGAGGAGAAACACCTACGAGCAGTACTTC. Protein product: CASSTILRRNTYEQYF. Full variable domain (missing parts from reference TRBV19 and TRBJ2-7): DGGITQSPKYLFRKEGQNVTLSCEQNLNHDAMYWYRQDPGQGLRLIYYSQIVNDFQKGDIAEGYSVSREKKESFPLTVTSAQKNPTAFYLCASSTILRRNTYEQYFGPGTRLTVT.

A few counts support this clone. The genes are TRBV2 and TRBJ1-5; the D gene is possibly TRBD1 (5 bases). The CDR3 has 16 residues. Trimming took 2 bases from V and 0 from J, leaving 11 bases between them. In germline, CDR1 is SNHLY, CDR2 FYNNEI. The CDR3 sequence: CASSEQTAYSNQPQHF. The CDR3 DNA reads TGTGCCAGCAGTGAACAGACAGCCTATAGCAATCAGCCCCAGCATTTT.

The rearrangement uses TRBV28 and TRBJ1-2; 8 nucleotides align to TRBD1. Trimming cost V 3 bases and J 6 bases; bases outside gene matches: 3. CDR3 length equals 13 residues. Germline CDR1 MDHEN, CDR2 SYDVKM. CDR3 protein: CASSFQGADGYTF. CDR3 coding DNA: TGTGCCAGCAGTTTTCAGGGGGCGGATGGCTACACCTTC.

This clone was seen more than once but under ten times. V is TRBV7-9 and J is TRBJ1-3, with 7 bases lining up with TRBD1. The CDR3 has 15 amino acids. V dropped 11 bases and J dropped 0; count of bases not matched to a gene: 10. Germline V lookup: CDR1 SEHNR, CDR2 FQNEAQ (reference sequence). CDR3 in DNA: TGTGCCTTCGCCCAGGGGGGCAGCTCTGGAAACACCATATATTTT. It is translated as CAFAQGGSSGNTIYF.

V gene TRBV28 combines with J gene TRBJ2-3, with a tentative D call TRBD1 (6 bases). The germline gives CDR1 MDHEN, CDR2 SYDVKM. This CDR3 comprises 15 residues. The V and J ends lost 2 bases and 1 base respectively, with 10 bases between them. CDR3 region: CASSLQGLGTDTQYF. The CDR3 DNA reads TGTGCCAGCAGTTTACAGGGGTTGGGCACAGATACGCAGTATTTT.

V usage is TRBV7-9 and J usage is TRBJ1-1; 7 bases are shared with TRBD1. Looked up from germline, CDR1 is SEHNR and CDR2 is FQNEAQ (reference sequence). V was clipped by 6 bases and J by 7 bases; unmatched bases: 5. The CDR3 has 12 residues. In DNA form, the CDR3 reads TGTGCCAGCAGTCTTAACAGGGGTGAAGCTTTCTTT. Amino acid sequence: CASSLNRGEAFF.

The chain is built from TRBV14 and TRBJ2-3; 7 nucleotides agree with TRBD1. Per germline, CDR1 SGHDN and CDR2 FVKESK. The CDR3 runs 15 residues. V was clipped by 5 bases and J by 3 bases; unmatched bases: 8. The CDR3 region is CASSTRTGETDTQYF. CDR3 bases: TGTGCCAGCAGCACTCGGACAGGCGAAACAGATACGCAGTATTTT. Based on the CDR3 plus reference TRBV14 and TRBJ2-3, the full variable domain is EAGVTQFPSHSVIEKGQTVTLRCDPISGHDNLYWYRRVMGKEIKFLLHFVKESKQDESGMPNNRFLAERTGGTYSTLKVQPAELEDSGVYFCASSTRTGETDTQYFGPGTRLTVL.

The chain combines TRBV9 with TRBJ2-7, with TRBD2 as a possible D gene (5 bases). Germline assignment: CDR1 SGDLS and CDR2 YYNGEE. With 3 bases removed from V and 2 bases from J, the gap between germline ends came to 12 bases. This CDR3 has 14 amino acids. As DNA, the CDR3 is TGTGCCAGCAGCGAAACCGGGGTTACCTACGAGCAGTACTTC. Its protein product is CASSETGVTYEQYF.

The V call is TRBV5-1, the J call TRBJ1-4; the match to TRBD1 covers 7 bases. This CDR3 contains 15 residues. After removal of 3 bases from V and 5 bases from J, the junction contained 7 bases not matched to a gene. The V gene's germline CDR1 is SGHRS and CDR2 YFSETQ. The DNA of the CDR3 is TGCGCCAGCAGCTATAGACAGGGAAAAAATGAAAAACTGTTTTTT. Translation gives CASSYRQGKNEKLFF.

This clone is a singleton in its sample. The genes are TRBV5-1 and TRBJ2-1; the match to TRBD2 covers 8 bases. V was clipped by 2 bases and J by 8 bases; unmatched bases: 6. Germline V gives CDR1 SGHRS, CDR2 YFSETQ. The CDR3 runs 14 residues. In DNA form, the CDR3 reads TGCGCCAGCAGCTTTGCGGGAGCGGGGGATGAGCAGTTCTTC. It is translated as CASSFAGAGDEQFF.

The chain links TRBV6-5 to TRBJ1-5, with D hard to call. This CDR3 spans 15 amino acids. CDR1 MNHEY and CDR2 SVGAGI come from the germline V gene. Trimming took 5 bases from V and 0 from J, leaving 11 bases between them. CDR3 sequence reads: CASSREGNSNQPQHF. The CDR3 nucleotides read TGTGCCAGCAGTCGGGAGGGAAATAGCAATCAGCCCCAGCATTTT.

The chain uses TRBV12-3 or TRBV12-4 and TRBJ1-2; D is unclear. V lost 6 bases and J lost 3, with 11 bases in between. CDR3 length equals 13 residues. CDR3 bases: TGTGCCAGCAGCCGCGGGGAGGACTATGGCTACACCTTC. This codes for CASSRGEDYGYTF.

The V and J genes are TRBV7-9 and TRBJ2-1; no reliable D call. The germline CDR1 and CDR2 sequences are SEHNR and FQNEAQ (reference sequence). V shed 6 bases and J shed 0 bases, with 6 bases lying between them. The CDR3 runs 13 residues. The CDR3 sequence is CASSRSSYNEQFF. The CDR3, as DNA: TGTGCCAGCAGTCGCAGCTCCTACAATGAGCAGTTCTTC. The full variable domain, its missing parts supplied by reference TRBV7-9 and TRBJ2-1, is DTGVSQNPRHKITKRGQNVTFRCDPISEHNRLYWYRQTLGQGPEFLTYFQNEAQLEKSRLLSDRFSAERPKGSFSTLEIQRTEQGDSAMYLCASSRSSYNEQFFGPGTRLTVL.

A word on this clone: A read error may produce the germline difference seen at one junction end. The chain is built from TRBV7-7 and TRBJ2-1; 10 nucleotides align to TRBD2. The CDR3 runs 16 residues. Per germline, CDR1 SSHAT and CDR2 FNYEAQ (reference sequence). CDR3: CASSSVGAGGPSEQFF. The CDR3 bases are TGTGCTAGCAGCTCCGTTGGAGCGGGGGGGCCTTCGGAACAGTTCTTC.

The chain carries TRBV5-6 and TRBJ2-7, with TRBD1 matching over 10 bases. The ends lost 3 bases at V and 5 bases at J; junction bases unmatched: 8. Germline-derived CDR1 and CDR2 are SGHDT and YYEEEE. This CDR3 is built from 15 residues. For the CDR3, the DNA is TGTGCCAGCAGCTACTACGTGACAGGGGGCAACGAGCAGTACTTC. Amino acid sequence: CASSYYVTGGNEQYF.

V and J are TRBV10-3 and TRBJ1-1; D gene unclear. The V end was cut by 3 bases, the J end by 0 bases, with 14 bases between. CDR3 length equals 16 residues. CDR1 and CDR2 (germline): ENHRY, SYGVKD. Here the CDR3 DNA reads TGTGCCATCAGTGAAGATCCAGAGGGTATGAACACTGAAGCTTTCTTT. It specifies CAISEDPEGMNTEAFF.